This is a list of T cell receptor beta chains from one sample in a study of cytomegalovirus exposure and HLA in healthy donors. The data were produced by immunoSEQ multiplex PCR, yet TCRdb's version contains in-frame clones alone and is incomplete. The table records 130,000 to 150,000 clones, about two thirds of them present only once. Input material: PBMCs. The receptors originated from a woman younger than 35 in good health and CMV-seronegative. The CDR3 runs from the conserved cysteine through the conserved F or W.

v_call	cdr3_aa
TRBV27	CASSPRGGYNSPLHF
TRBV11-3	CASSSNRRYNEQFF
TRBV13	CASSLMSATNEKLFF
TRBV6-1	CASSEAGRAAGRETQYF
TRBV15	CATRRGVGLEQYF
TRBV4-3	CASSQEALNTEAFF
TRBV27	CASSPRTGPRETTYEQYF
TRBV4-1	CASSQDYLAGLTDTQYF
TRBV9	CASSAVDEQFF
TRBV6-4	CASSDLGVGGLNTEAFF
TRBV11-2	CASSPTGLYYNEQFF
TRBV28	CASSLGGTGELFF
TRBV11-3	CASSLELGTGVYNEQFF
TRBV19	CASTEEIQRRAFF
TRBV4-2	CASSLQTSTDTQYF
TRBV5-1	CASSVQTGGNTEAFF
TRBV29-1	CSVVVQGHYGYTF